The 14 T cell receptor beta chains below come from one sample, sequenced in a study of cytomegalovirus exposure and HLA in healthy donors. The protocol was immunoSEQ multiplex PCR, while the TCRdb copy is restricted to in-frame clones and leaves out a portion. The table has about 75,000 clones, around 85% seen once. Sequenced material: PBMCs. The source of these receptors is a young man in good health and CMV-seronegative.

The V gene is TRBV6-5, the J gene TRBJ2-1; 8 bases fit TRBD2. V gave up 6 bases and J gave up 5 bases; unmatched junction bases: 9. The CDR3 covers 15 residues. Germline loops: CDR1 MNHEY, CDR2 SVGAGI. CDR3 sequence: CASRLASGQNNEQFF. CDR3 DNA sequence: TGTGCCAGCAGGCTGGCTAGCGGGCAGAACAATGAGCAGTTCTTC.

The chain is built from TRBV30 and TRBJ1-5; TRBD1 might be the D (6 bases). With 0 bases removed from V and 4 bases from J, the gap between germline ends came to 13 bases. Germline CDR1 is GTSNPN and CDR2 is SVGIG (reference sequence). The CDR3 covers 15 residues. In DNA form, the CDR3 reads TGTGCCTGGAGTGTAGGGCCAGGGGCAAATCAGCCCCAGCATTTT. Translation: CAWSVGPGANQPQHF.

In DNA, the CDR3 is TGTGCCAGCACTTTGGACAGGGGACGGGATCCATACAATGAGCAGTTCTTC. Protein: CASTLDRGRDPYNEQFF. This chain links TRBV28 with TRBJ2-1; the match to TRBD1 covers 9 bases. The CDR3 runs 17 residues. Germline CDR1 is MDHEN and CDR2 is SYDVKM. Losses at the gene ends were 7 bases for V and 4 bases for J; bases not matched to a gene: 14.

The chain has TRBV9 and TRBJ1-2; 7 nucleotides match TRBD1. The V gene's germline CDR1 is SGDLS and CDR2 YYNGEE. V was clipped by 3 bases and J by 4 bases; unmatched bases: 12. The CDR3 is 16 amino acids. CDR3 coding DNA: TGTGCCAGCAGCGCCCGAGACAGGGTTTTAAGCTATGGCTACACCTTC. This encodes CASSARDRVLSYGYTF.

This rearrangement joins TRBV7-6 to TRBJ2-3; D may be TRBD2 (5 bases). CDR1 and CDR2 (germline): SGHVS, FNYEAQ. The length of the CDR3 is 17 residues. Trimming shortened V by 5 bases and J by 4 bases, and 22 bases separated the two germline ends. The CDR3 coding sequence is TGTGCCAGCAGCAACGGGAATACTGGAGGATTCTCAGATACGCAGTATTTT. This codes for CASSNGNTGGFSDTQYF.

This clone is a singleton in its sample. The rearrangement uses TRBV10-3 and TRBJ2-2; 7 bases fit TRBD1. CDR1 ENHRY and CDR2 SYGVKD come from the germline V gene. Unmatched junction bases numbered 6, after V lost 6 bases and J lost 2 bases. The CDR3 covers 15 residues. Here the CDR3 reads CAIRLQGKNTGELFF. The CDR3 region has the DNA TGTGCCATCAGGTTACAGGGGAAAAACACCGGGGAGCTGTTTTTT.

This clone was seen once. V is TRBV18 and J is TRBJ2-5, with TRBD1 matching over 8 bases. Per the germline V gene, CDR1 is KGHSH and CDR2 is LQKENI. The CDR3 contains 13 residues. V dropped 6 bases and J dropped 10; count of bases not matched to a gene: 10. CDR3 in amino acids: CASSQGQAVVQYF. CDR3 bases: TGTGCCAGCTCCCAGGGACAGGCGGTCGTCCAGTACTTC. Combining the CDR3 with reference TRBV18 and TRBJ2-5 gives the whole variable domain NAGVMQNPRHLVRRRGQEARLRCSPMKGHSHVYWYRQLPEEGLKFMVYLQKENIIDESGMPKERFSAEFPKEGPSILRIQQVVRGDSAAYFCASSQGQAVVQYFGPGTRLLVL.

The chain combines TRBV10-3 with TRBJ2-7, with D unresolved. Germline CDR1 ENHRY, CDR2 SYGVKD. Deletions cut 2 bases from V and 0 bases from J, with 8 bases between. The CDR3 length is 14 residues. The CDR3 loop is CAISEGVSSYEQYV. As DNA, the CDR3 is TGTGCCATCAGTGAGGGAGTTAGCTCCTACGAGCAGTACGTC.

The chain couples TRBV6-1 to TRBJ2-7; D gene unclear. The V end was cut by 4 bases, the J end by 3 bases, with 13 bases between. The V gene's germline CDR1 is MNHNS and CDR2 SASEGT. The CDR3 is made up of 14 amino acids. The CDR3 DNA is TGTGCCAGCAGTGTCAGCAGGTCTATCTACGAGCAGTACTTC. Translating gives CASSVSRSIYEQYF.

The V call is TRBV4-2, the J call TRBJ2-3; 12 bases are a match to TRBD2. The CDR3 consists of 17 residues. Trimming cost V 4 bases and J 3 bases; bases outside gene matches: 8. Germline V CDR1 and CDR2: LGHNA, YNFKEQ. The CDR3 here is CASSLPSSGGETDTQYF. CDR3 nucleotides: TGTGCCAGCAGCCTTCCTTCTAGCGGGGGGGAGACAGATACGCAGTATTTT.

V usage is TRBV11-2 and J usage is TRBJ2-5; 7 nucleotides match TRBD1. The length of the CDR3 is 15 residues. V trimming: 3 bases; J trimming: 7 bases; junction bases outside the gene matches: 11. In germline, CDR1 is SGHAT, CDR2 FQNNGV. CDR3 in amino acids: CASSFEATGRRTQYF. In nucleotides, the CDR3 is TGTGCCAGCAGCTTCGAGGCGACAGGGCGAAGGACCCAGTACTTC.

The genes are TRBV7-9 and TRBJ2-2, with 8 positions matching TRBD1. The V and J ends lost 2 bases and 6 bases, in that order; junction bases with no gene match: 11. CDR3 length equals 17 residues. In germline, CDR1 is SEHNR, CDR2 FQNEAQ (reference sequence). The CDR3 reads CASSLRVGTGPPGELFF. DNA for the CDR3: TGTGCCAGCAGCTTAAGGGTTGGGACAGGTCCACCCGGGGAGCTGTTTTTT.

The chain carries TRBV30 and TRBJ1-4; D not certain. The CDR3 sequence is 14 residues long. V dropped 1 base and J dropped 8 bases, with 14 bases sitting between them. From germline, CDR1 is GTSNPN and CDR2 SVGIG (reference sequence). The chain's CDR3 is CAWSAGRIGEKLFF. DNA for the CDR3: TGTGCCTGGAGTGCCGGGAGAATTGGCGAAAAACTGTTTTTT.

J is TRBJ1-3 and V is TRBV7-8, with D perhaps matching TRBD1 (6 bases). The CDR3 is 15 residues long. Trimming shortened V by 6 bases and J by 0 bases, and 12 bases separated the two germline ends. CDR1 is SGHVS, CDR2 FQNEAQ, per germline. The CDR3 reads CASRLQGSSGNTIYF. The CDR3 DNA reads TGTGCCAGCAGACTACAGGGAAGCTCTGGAAACACCATATATTTT.